A single sample gave rise to the 13 T cell receptor beta chains below, sequenced in a study of blood T cells in healthy people across ages. Together with a sample-barcoded 5' primer, a J-beta primer mix was included in a second PCR lasting about 6 to 11 cycles. TCRdb re-derived calls from the 5' RACE reads in MiXCR, one entry per CDR3 protein. The table lists around 670,000 distinct CDR3 sequences, 25% to 35% of them singletons. The sample taken for sequencing was blood. The origin of the receptors is an elderly woman in good health.

This clonotype was recorded many times. The J gene is TRBJ2-3, the V gene TRBV4-3; 8 bases line up with TRBD2. The V and J ends lost 3 bases and 2 bases, in that order; junction bases with no gene match: 4. CDR3 length: 15 amino acids. Looked up from germline, CDR1 is LGHNA and CDR2 is YSLEER. This CDR3 reads CASSHRREVTDTQYF. The CDR3, as DNA: TGCGCCAGCAGCCACCGGCGGGAGGTCACAGATACGCAGTATTTT.

The sample holds many counts of this clonotype. This chain connects TRBV5-5 to TRBJ2-7; 10 bases agree with TRBD1. Germline-derived CDR1 and CDR2 are SGHKS and YYEKEE (reference sequence). J lost 5 bases, V lost 6 bases, and 8 bases had no gene match. The CDR3 has 14 amino acids. CDR3 DNA sequence: TGTGCCAGCATCAAAGATGGGACAGGGGACGAGCAGTACTTC. Encoded protein: CASIKDGTGDEQYF. Combining the CDR3 with reference TRBV5-5 and TRBJ2-7 gives the whole variable domain DAGVTQSPTHLIKTRGQQVTLRCSPISGHKSVSWYQQVLGQGPQFIFQYYEKEERGRGNFPDRFSARQFPNYSSELNVNALLLGDSALYLCASIKDGTGDEQYFGPGTRLTVT.

This clonotype was counted between two and nine times. A read error may explain this, as a much larger clone is one base away. The chain carries TRBV12-3 or TRBV12-4 and TRBJ2-1; D is possibly TRBD1 (5 bases). Matching the DNA end better, TRBJ2-7 makes the J call doubtful. The CDR3 has 18 residues. The CDR3 DNA sequence: TGTGCCAGCAGTTTGGCAACCCTCACAGGAGCCTCCTACAATGAGCAGTACTTC. Amino acids: CASSLATLTGASYNEQYF.

This clonotype was seen more than once but under ten times. The chain joins TRBV6-5 to TRBJ1-4; D not resolved. Trimming pared 6 bases from V and 4 bases from J, leaving 18 bases between. This CDR3 comprises 16 residues. The germline V gene has CDR1 MNHEY and CDR2 SVGAGI. CDR3 protein: CASSLRPMAFNEKLFF. The CDR3 region has the DNA TGTGCCAGCAGCCTACGGCCGATGGCTTTTAATGAAAAACTGTTTTTT.

For this clonotype: Given a much more abundant clone one base away, this may be a read error. The V call is TRBV7-2, the J call TRBJ2-7, with TRBD2 matching 11 bases. The V gene end was trimmed by 5 bases and the J gene end by 7 bases; junction bases not matched to a gene: 10. The CDR3 is made up of 15 amino acids. Germline CDR1 and CDR2: SGHTA and FQGNSA. CDR3: CASSVSGGAYSEQYF. CDR3 in DNA: TGTGCCAGCAGCGTTAGCGGGGGGGCGTACAGTGAGCAGTACTTC. The entire variable domain, with the rest obtained from reference TRBV7-2 and TRBJ2-7, is as follows: GAGVSQSPSNKVTEKGKDVELRCDPISGHTALYWYRQSLGQGLEFLIYFQGNSAPDKSGLPSDRFSAERTGGSVSTLTIQRTQQEDSAVYLCASSVSGGAYSEQYFGPGTRLTVT.

The chain carries TRBV7-2 and TRBJ2-5; perhaps TRBD2 as D (6 bases). The germline V gene encodes CDR1 SGHTA and CDR2 FQGNSA. This CDR3 comprises 14 residues. Between the trimmed V and J ends, which lost 2 bases and 10 bases, there was a span of 17 bases. The CDR3, as DNA: TGTGCCAGCAGCTTACCCTACCTAGCGATCGGCCAGTACTTC. Translating gives CASSLPYLAIGQYF.

The sample holds many counts of this clonotype. The gene calls are TRBV5-1 and TRBJ2-4; 11 nucleotides line up with TRBD1. Unmatched junction bases numbered 8, after V lost 8 bases and J lost 7 bases. This CDR3 spans 14 amino acids. The germline V gene encodes CDR1 SGHRS and CDR2 YFSETQ. CDR3 loop: CASPDRGPQNIQYF. CDR3 coding DNA: TGCGCCAGTCCGGACAGGGGGCCTCAGAACATTCAGTACTTC.

This clonotype has just a few counts. The V and J genes are TRBV7-9 and TRBJ2-7; 8 bases fit TRBD1. In germline, CDR1 is SEHNR, CDR2 FQNEAQ (reference sequence). V shed 2 bases and J 5 bases; nucleotides not matched to a gene: 8. There are 15 residues in the CDR3. CDR3 protein: CASSLSQGAQDEQYF. The CDR3 DNA follows: TGTGCCAGCAGCTTATCGCAGGGGGCGCAGGACGAGCAGTACTTC. Supplemented by reference TRBV7-9 and TRBJ2-7, the full variable domain reads DTGVSQNPRHKITKRGQNVTFRCDPISEHNRLYWYRQTLGQGPEFLTYFQNEAQLEKSRLLSDRFSAERPKGSFSTLEIQRTEQGDSAMYLCASSLSQGAQDEQYFGPGTRLTVT.

This clonotype was recorded at least ten times. The chain uses TRBV20-1 and TRBJ2-1; 7 bases are a match to TRBD2. The germline V gene encodes CDR1 DFQATT and CDR2 SNEGSKA (reference sequence). Losses at the gene ends were 3 bases for V and 5 bases for J; bases not matched to a gene: 1. The CDR3 totals 12 residues. The CDR3 DNA is TGCAGTGCTAGCGGGGGGAACAATGAGCAGTTCTTC. Its protein is CSASGGNNEQFF.

The rearrangement links TRBV20-1 to TRBJ2-1, with TRBD1 matching 9 bases. This CDR3 comprises 13 residues. V dropped 5 bases and J dropped 8; count of bases not matched to a gene: 7. Germline V gene sequence: CDR1 DFQATT, CDR2 SNEGSKA (reference sequence). CDR3 in amino acids: CSAFRDRDDEQFF. As DNA, the CDR3 is TGCAGTGCTTTCCGGGACAGGGACGATGAGCAGTTCTTC.

The sample holds one count of this clonotype. The chain is built from TRBV7-2 and TRBJ1-2; 8 bases match TRBD1. The J segment lost 6 bases and the V segment lost 6 bases, leaving 12 bases of the junction unmatched. The germline V gene has CDR1 SGHTA and CDR2 FQGNSA. The CDR3 contains 15 residues. CDR3 sequence reads: CASSFSGQGGDGYTF. Written as DNA, the CDR3 is TGTGCCAGCAGTTTCAGCGGACAGGGTGGGGATGGCTACACCTTC.

This clonotype has ten or more counts. This sequence joins TRBV6-6 and TRBJ1-2, with 8 bases identical to TRBD1. The CDR3 contains 15 residues. Germline-derived CDR1 and CDR2 are MNHNY and SVGAGI (reference sequence). The ends lost 5 bases at V and 4 bases at J; junction bases unmatched: 9. CDR3 nucleotides: TGTGCCAGCAGTACCGTTAGGACAGGGAGCTATGGCTACACCTTC. Its translation is CASSTVRTGSYGYTF.

This clonotype was observed at least ten times. The chain joins TRBV7-3 to TRBJ2-3; 8 bases map to TRBD1. The V segment lost 2 bases and the J segment 9 bases; nucleotides outside the gene matches: 4. The CDR3 runs to 13 residues. Germline CDR1 is SGHTA and CDR2 is FQGTGA. The CDR3 coding sequence is TGTGCCAGCAGCTTACCCGGGACAGGCACGCAGTATTTT. Translation gives CASSLPGTGTQYF.